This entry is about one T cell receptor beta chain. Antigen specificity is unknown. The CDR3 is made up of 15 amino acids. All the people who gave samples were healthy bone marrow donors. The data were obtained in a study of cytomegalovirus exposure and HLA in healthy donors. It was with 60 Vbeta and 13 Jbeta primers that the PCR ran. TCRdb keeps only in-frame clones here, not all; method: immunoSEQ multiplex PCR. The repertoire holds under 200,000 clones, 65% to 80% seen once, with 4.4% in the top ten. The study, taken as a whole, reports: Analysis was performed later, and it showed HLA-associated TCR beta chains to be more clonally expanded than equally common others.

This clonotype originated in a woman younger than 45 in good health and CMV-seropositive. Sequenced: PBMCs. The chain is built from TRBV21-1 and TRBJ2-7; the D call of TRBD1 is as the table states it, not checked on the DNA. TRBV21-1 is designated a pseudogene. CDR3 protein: CARRGRTGLPYEQYF. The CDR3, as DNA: TGTGCTCGGCGAGGGAGGACAGGGCTTCCCTACGAGCAGTACTTC.